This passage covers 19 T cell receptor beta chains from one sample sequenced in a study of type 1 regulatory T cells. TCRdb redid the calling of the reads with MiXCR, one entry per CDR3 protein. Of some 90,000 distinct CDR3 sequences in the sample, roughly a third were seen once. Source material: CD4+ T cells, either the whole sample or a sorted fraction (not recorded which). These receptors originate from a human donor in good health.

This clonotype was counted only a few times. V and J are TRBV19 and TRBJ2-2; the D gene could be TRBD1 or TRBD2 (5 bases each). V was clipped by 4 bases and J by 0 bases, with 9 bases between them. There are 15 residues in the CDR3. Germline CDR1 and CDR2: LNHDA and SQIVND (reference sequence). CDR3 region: CASSSPGPNTGELFF. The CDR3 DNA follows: TGTGCCAGTAGTAGCCCGGGACCGAACACCGGGGAGCTGTTTTTT. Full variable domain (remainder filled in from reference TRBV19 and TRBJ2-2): DGGITQSPKYLFRKEGQNVTLSCEQNLNHDAMYWYRQDPGQGLRLIYYSQIVNDFQKGDIAEGYSVSREKKESFPLTVTSAQKNPTAFYLCASSSPGPNTGELFFGEGSRLTVL.

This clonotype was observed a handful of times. The CDR3 DNA is TGTGCCAGCAGCTTGGATCCAGGGTTAGGTGACGAGCAGTACTTC. Translation: CASSLDPGLGDEQYF. The chain joins TRBV5-5 to TRBJ2-7; D might be TRBD1 (5 bases). The CDR3 covers 15 residues. Trimming removed 0 bases at V and 5 bases at J, with 15 bases between. The germline gives CDR1 SGHKS, CDR2 YYEKEE (reference sequence).

For the CDR3, the DNA is TGTGCCAGCTCACCACTCGGACAGGGAGTGAATGGCTACACCTTC. It codes for CASSPLGQGVNGYTF. The chain has TRBV18 and TRBJ1-2; 8 bases line up with TRBD1. This CDR3 comprises 15 residues. V was clipped by 1 base and J by 6 bases; unmatched bases: 7. Germline CDR1 KGHSH, CDR2 LQKENI.

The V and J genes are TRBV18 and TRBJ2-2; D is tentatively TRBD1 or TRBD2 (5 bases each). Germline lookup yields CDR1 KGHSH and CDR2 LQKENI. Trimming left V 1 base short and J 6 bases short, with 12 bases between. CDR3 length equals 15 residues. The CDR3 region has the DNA TGTGCCAGCTCACCACAATCAGGGACGGCCGGGGAGCTGTTTTTT. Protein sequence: CASSPQSGTAGELFF.

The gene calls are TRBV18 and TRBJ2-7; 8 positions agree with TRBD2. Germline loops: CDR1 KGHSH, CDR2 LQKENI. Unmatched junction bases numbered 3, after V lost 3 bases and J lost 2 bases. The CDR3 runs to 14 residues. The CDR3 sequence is CASSPQRETYEQYF. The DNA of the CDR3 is TGTGCCAGCTCACCCCAGCGGGAGACCTACGAGCAGTACTTC. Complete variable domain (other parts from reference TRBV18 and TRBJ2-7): NAGVMQNPRHLVRRRGQEARLRCSPMKGHSHVYWYRQLPEEGLKFMVYLQKENIIDESGMPKERFSAEFPKEGPSILRIQQVVRGDSAAYFCASSPQRETYEQYFGPGTRLTVT.

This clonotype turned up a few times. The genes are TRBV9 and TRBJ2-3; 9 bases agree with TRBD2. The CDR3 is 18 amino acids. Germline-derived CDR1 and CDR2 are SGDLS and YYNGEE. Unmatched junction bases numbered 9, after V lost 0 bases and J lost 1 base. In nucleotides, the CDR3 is TGTGCCAGCAGCGTAGGAAGTAGCGGGAGCAGTGGCACAGATACGCAGTATTTT. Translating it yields CASSVGSSGSSGTDTQYF.

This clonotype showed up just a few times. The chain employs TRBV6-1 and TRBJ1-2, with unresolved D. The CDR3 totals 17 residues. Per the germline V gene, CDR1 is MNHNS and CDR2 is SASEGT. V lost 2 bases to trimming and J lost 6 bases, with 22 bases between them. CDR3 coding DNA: TGTGCCAGCAGTGAATTGGCGCGCGGCAGGTCGGGGAATGGCTACACCTTC. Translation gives CASSELARGRSGNGYTF.

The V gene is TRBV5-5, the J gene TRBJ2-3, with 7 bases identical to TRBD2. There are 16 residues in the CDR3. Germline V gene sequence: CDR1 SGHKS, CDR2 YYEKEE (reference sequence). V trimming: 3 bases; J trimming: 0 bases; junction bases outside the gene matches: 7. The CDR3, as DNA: TGTGCCAGCAGCTACTCTAGCGGCGTTAGCACAGATACGCAGTATTTT. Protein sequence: CASSYSSGVSTDTQYF.

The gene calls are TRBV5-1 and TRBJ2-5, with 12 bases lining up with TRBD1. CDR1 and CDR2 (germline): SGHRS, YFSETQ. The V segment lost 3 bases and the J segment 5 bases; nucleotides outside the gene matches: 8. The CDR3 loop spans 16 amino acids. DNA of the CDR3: TGCGCCAGCAGCTCCTCGGGACAGGGGGCTTCGGAGACCCAGTACTTC. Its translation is CASSSSGQGASETQYF.

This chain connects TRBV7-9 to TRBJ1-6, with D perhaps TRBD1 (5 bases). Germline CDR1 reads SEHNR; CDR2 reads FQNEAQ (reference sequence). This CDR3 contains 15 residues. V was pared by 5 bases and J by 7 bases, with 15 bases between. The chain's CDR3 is CASSSPGTANSPLHF. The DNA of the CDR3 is TGTGCCAGCAGCAGCCCAGGGACGGCAAATTCACCCCTCCACTTT.

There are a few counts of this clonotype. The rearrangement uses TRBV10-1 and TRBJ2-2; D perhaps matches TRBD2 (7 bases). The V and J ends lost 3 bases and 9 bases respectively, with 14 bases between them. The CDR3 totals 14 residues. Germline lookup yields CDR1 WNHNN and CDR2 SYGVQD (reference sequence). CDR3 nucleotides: TGCGCCAGCAGTGAAGGACAGACTAGCCGGGAGCTGTTTTTT. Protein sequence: CASSEGQTSRELFF.

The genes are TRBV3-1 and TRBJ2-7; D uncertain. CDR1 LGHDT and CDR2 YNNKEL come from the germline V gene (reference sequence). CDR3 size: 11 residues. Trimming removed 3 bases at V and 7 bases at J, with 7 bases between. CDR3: CASSHVGEQYF. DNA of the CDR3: TGTGCCAGCAGCCACGTGGGGGAGCAGTACTTC.

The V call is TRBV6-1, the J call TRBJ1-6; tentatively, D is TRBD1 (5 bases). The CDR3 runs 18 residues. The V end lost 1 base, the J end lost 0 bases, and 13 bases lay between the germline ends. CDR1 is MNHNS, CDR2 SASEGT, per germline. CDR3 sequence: CASSEETGGSSYNSPLHF. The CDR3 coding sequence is TGTGCCAGCAGTGAAGAAACGGGGGGTAGCTCCTATAATTCACCCCTCCACTTT.

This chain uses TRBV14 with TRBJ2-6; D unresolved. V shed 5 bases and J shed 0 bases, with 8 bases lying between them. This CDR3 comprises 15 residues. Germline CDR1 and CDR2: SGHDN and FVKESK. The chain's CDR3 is CASSLMPSGANVLTF. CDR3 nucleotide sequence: TGTGCCAGCAGCTTGATGCCCTCTGGGGCCAACGTCCTGACTTTC.

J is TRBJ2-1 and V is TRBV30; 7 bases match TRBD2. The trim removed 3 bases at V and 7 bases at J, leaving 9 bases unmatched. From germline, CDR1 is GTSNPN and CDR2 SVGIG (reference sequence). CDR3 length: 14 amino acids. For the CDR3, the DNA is TGTGCCTGGAGAGAGACTAGCATGGCGAATGAGCAGTTCTTC. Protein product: CAWRETSMANEQFF.

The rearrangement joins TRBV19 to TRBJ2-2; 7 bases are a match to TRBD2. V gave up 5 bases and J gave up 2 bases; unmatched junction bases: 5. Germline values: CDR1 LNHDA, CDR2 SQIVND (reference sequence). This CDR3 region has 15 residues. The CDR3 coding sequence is TGTGCCAGTAGTGGGGGACTAACCAACACCGGGGAGCTGTTTTTT. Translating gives CASSGGLTNTGELFF.

The CDR3 DNA sequence: TGTGCCAGCAGTGAATCTGTAGCGGCGAGCTCCTACGAGCAGTACTTC. This translates into CASSESVAASSYEQYF. V and J are TRBV25-1 and TRBJ2-7; tentative D call: TRBD2 (6 bases). The germline V and J ends were trimmed by 1 base and 0 bases, with 13 bases remaining between them. CDR3 size: 16 residues. The germline V gene has CDR1 MGHDK and CDR2 SYGVNS.

CDR3 coding DNA: TGTGCCAGCAGCTTAGCAGGGGGCGCAAATGGCTACACCTTC. Residues: CASSLAGGANGYTF. The chain employs TRBV7-2 and TRBJ1-2; 7 bases line up with TRBD1. V shed 0 bases, J shed 6 bases, and the junction held 4 bases outside the gene matches. CDR1 SGHTA and CDR2 FQGNSA come from the germline V gene. The CDR3 has 14 residues.

DNA of the CDR3: TGTGCCAGCAGTCCGCTAGCGGGAGGTCGGTACAATGAGCAGTTCTTC. This sequence encodes CASSPLAGGRYNEQFF. The chain recombines TRBV13 with TRBJ2-1; 11 bases line up with TRBD2. CDR1 PRHDT and CDR2 FYEKMQ come from the germline V gene (reference sequence). V shed 6 bases and J 4 bases; nucleotides not matched to a gene: 8. The CDR3 covers 16 residues.